This T cell receptor beta chain was sequenced during a study of T-cell reconstitution after alpha-beta-depleted transplantation in children. Per the germline V gene, CDR1 is SGHTA and CDR2 is FQGNSA. Trimming left V 4 bases short and J 2 bases short, with 14 bases between. This CDR3 region has 15 residues. Overall study findings and caveats: Hyperexpanded clones declined; after one year, newly produced T cells mostly supplied diversity. Surviving recipient T cells and thymic progenitors produced the high day-60 TCRbeta diversity seen in some patients.

The TCRbeta library incorporated unique molecular identifiers. MiXCR, run by TCRdb on the PCR reads, gives a single entry per CDR3 protein. Here the sample spans approximately 630,000 distinct CDR3 sequences, around 13% being singletons. Concerning this clonotype itself: What it recognizes is unknown.

The material was PBMCs, obtained before TCRalphabeta/CD19-depleted stem cell transplant. The receptor was isolated from a girl aged 2 to 9 with congenital amegakaryocytic thrombocytopenia, due to receive a stem cell transplant. V and J are TRBV7-2 and TRBJ1-1; possibly TRBD1 for D (5 bases). The CDR3 sequence is CASSYDSGQNTEAFF. CDR3 sequence (DNA): TGTGCCAGCAGCTACGACTCTGGACAAAACACTGAAGCTTTCTTT.